What follows are 26 T cell receptor beta chains derived from one specimen sequenced in a study of blood T cells in healthy people across ages. For the second PCR, which ran for about 7 to 11 cycles, a sample-barcoded 5' primer and a J-beta primer mix were used. MiXCR, applied by TCRdb to the 5' RACE reads, yields one record per CDR3 protein. The table lists approximately 800,000 distinct CDR3 sequences, more than 55% of them singletons. Sequenced material: blood. The receptors derive from a middle-aged man in good health.

The CDR3 nucleotides read TGTGCCAGCAGCCAAGAACCGGGACTAGCGTGGCATGAGCAGTTCTTC. It specifies CASSQEPGLAWHEQFF. The chain is built from TRBV4-2 and TRBJ2-1; 10 positions agree with TRBD2. Germline loops: CDR1 LGHNA, CDR2 YNFKEQ. The CDR3 is 16 amino acids. The V segment lost 0 bases and the J segment 8 bases; nucleotides outside the gene matches: 7.

The rearrangement joins TRBV6-5 to TRBJ2-2; D remains unclear. The V and J ends lost 2 bases and 4 bases respectively, with 8 bases between them. CDR1 and CDR2 from the germline V gene are MNHEY and SVGAGI. CDR3 length: 14 residues. The CDR3 region is CASSYERATGELFF. The DNA for the CDR3 is TGTGCCAGCAGTTACGAAAGGGCCACCGGGGAGCTGTTTTTT.

This sequence joins TRBV28 and TRBJ2-7, with D unresolved. Germline-derived CDR1 and CDR2 are MDHEN and SYDVKM. V lost 6 bases and J lost 3, with 15 bases in between. The CDR3 sequence is 14 residues long. CDR3 loop: CASRGGWVVYEQYF. In DNA, the CDR3 is TGTGCCAGCAGGGGTGGATGGGTTGTCTACGAGCAGTACTTC.

The chain couples TRBV5-5 to TRBJ2-6; D uncertain. With 4 bases removed from V and 0 bases from J, the gap between germline ends came to 8 bases. This CDR3 has 15 amino acids. CDR1 and CDR2 from the germline V gene are SGHKS and YYEKEE (reference sequence). CDR3 DNA sequence: TGTGCCAGCAGCACCCGTAACTCTGGGGCCAACGTCCTGACTTTC. Amino acid sequence: CASSTRNSGANVLTF. Filled out from reference TRBV5-5 and TRBJ2-6, the complete variable domain reads DAGVTQSPTHLIKTRGQQVTLRCSPISGHKSVSWYQQVLGQGPQFIFQYYEKEERGRGNFPDRFSARQFPNYSSELNVNALLLGDSALYLCASSTRNSGANVLTFGAGSRLTVL.

The sample holds one count of this clonotype. This sequence joins TRBV2 and TRBJ2-3, with 14 bases lining up with TRBD2. The V and J ends lost 1 base and 5 bases, in that order; junction bases with no gene match: 8. From germline, CDR1 is SNHLY and CDR2 FYNNEI. The CDR3 totals 18 residues. Written as DNA, the CDR3 is TGTGCCAGCAGTGAAGTCGTGGGACTAGCGGGAGATGGAGATACGCAGTATTTT. Translated: CASSEVVGLAGDGDTQYF.

J is TRBJ2-5 and V is TRBV20-1; D is possibly TRBD2 (7 bases). Germline lookup yields CDR1 DFQATT and CDR2 SNEGSKA (reference sequence). There are 13 residues in the CDR3. Trimming removed 2 bases at V and 5 bases at J, with 12 bases between. CDR3 protein: CSARLGGLETQYF. CDR3 sequence (DNA): TGCAGTGCTAGATTGGGGGGGCTGGAGACCCAGTACTTC.

V gene TRBV7-3 combines with J gene TRBJ1-6; D is perhaps TRBD1 (5 bases). This CDR3 spans 14 amino acids. Trimming pared 3 bases from V and 9 bases from J, leaving 12 bases between. Germline-derived CDR1 and CDR2 are SGHTA and FQGTGA. CDR3 protein: CASSFGGGGSPLHF. The DNA of the CDR3 is TGTGCCAGCAGCTTCGGGGGTGGTGGTTCACCCCTCCACTTT.

The rearrangement links TRBV4-3 to TRBJ1-4, with D maybe TRBD1 (5 bases). CDR1 and CDR2 from the germline V gene are LGHNA and YSLEER. V lost 2 bases to trimming and J lost 7 bases, with 17 bases between them. There are 16 residues in the CDR3. CDR3 bases: TGCGCCAGCAGCCAATCCTTGGGTGAGGGACCTGAAAAACTGTTTTTT. Its translation: CASSQSLGEGPEKLFF.

The chain joins TRBV6-5 to TRBJ1-3, with a weak D call TRBD1 (5 bases). V was trimmed by 0 bases and J by 9 bases, leaving 30 bases between them. This CDR3 spans 20 amino acids. Germline values: CDR1 MNHEY, CDR2 SVGAGI. CDR3 residues: CASSYSVLAARTESGRTIYF. The CDR3 region has the DNA TGTGCCAGCAGTTACTCCGTACTTGCCGCCCGGACGGAATCGGGACGCACCATATATTTT.

The chain has TRBV3-1 and TRBJ2-3, with D possibly TRBD1 on 6 matching bases. Germline V gene sequence: CDR1 LGHDT, CDR2 YNNKEL (reference sequence). Trimming removed 1 base at V and 14 bases at J, with 16 bases between. The CDR3 consists of 13 residues. The CDR3 spells CASSQARQEHRYF. In DNA, the CDR3 is TGTGCCAGCAGCCAAGCCAGACAGGAGCATCGGTATTTT.

The chain joins TRBV5-1 to TRBJ1-1; perhaps TRBD1 as D (6 bases). There are 17 residues in the CDR3. The V gene lost 0 bases and the J gene lost 0 bases, with 15 bases spanning the gap. Germline CDR1 SGHRS, CDR2 YFSETQ. CDR3 sequence reads: CASSLAVGGMVNTEAFF. The DNA of the CDR3 is TGCGCCAGCAGCTTGGCCGTAGGGGGGATGGTGAACACTGAAGCTTTCTTT. The complete variable domain, with remaining parts taken from reference TRBV5-1 and TRBJ1-1, reads KAGVTQTPRYLIKTRGQQVTLSCSPISGHRSVSWYQQTPGQGLQFLFEYFSETQRNKGNFPGRFSGRQFSNSRSEMNVSTLELGDSALYLCASSLAVGGMVNTEAFFGQGTRLTVV.

V and J are TRBV9 and TRBJ2-3; 14 bases fit TRBD2. The CDR3 is 17 residues long. J lost 5 bases, V lost 4 bases, and 9 bases had no gene match. Per the germline V gene, CDR1 is SGDLS and CDR2 is YYNGEE. The CDR3 DNA reads as TGTGCCAGCAGCATCCCGACTAGCGGGGGGGCCCGAGATACGCAGTATTTT. It is translated as CASSIPTSGGARDTQYF. Variable domain in full (rest from reference TRBV9 and TRBJ2-3): DSGVTQTPKHLITATGQRVTLRCSPRSGDLSVYWYQQSLDQGLQFLIQYYNGEERAKGNILERFSAQQFPDLHSELNLSSLELGDSALYFCASSIPTSGGARDTQYFGPGTRLTVL.

The chain combines TRBV3-1 with TRBJ1-2, with D uncertain. Germline-derived CDR1 and CDR2 are LGHDT and YNNKEL (reference sequence). CDR3 size: 16 residues. With 2 bases removed from V and 7 bases from J, the gap between germline ends came to 20 bases. The CDR3: CASSQRLPNSASGYTF. CDR3 in DNA: TGTGCCAGCAGCCAAAGATTGCCTAATTCGGCTAGTGGCTACACCTTC.

V usage is TRBV12-3 or TRBV12-4 and J usage is TRBJ1-5; D gene unclear. The CDR3 length is 15 residues. V gave up 3 bases and J gave up 2 bases, with 11 bases separating them. Written as DNA, the CDR3 is TGTGCCAGCAGTTTGAGTGGGCAAGGCAATCAGCCCCAGCATTTT. It encodes CASSLSGQGNQPQHF.

This clonotype came up many times. A much larger clone lies one base from this, so it may be a read error. The rearrangement links TRBV29-1 to TRBJ2-5, with TRBD2 identical over 9 bases. Trimming removed 7 bases from V and 11 bases from J; junction bases left unmatched: 8. The germline gives CDR1 SQVTM, CDR2 ANQGSEA. This CDR3 contains 11 residues. The CDR3 region is CSGGLANEQYF. CDR3 nucleotide sequence: TGCAGCGGGGGACTAGCCAATGAGCAGTACTTC.

This clonotype was detected a few times. The J gene is TRBJ2-1, the V gene TRBV9; D gene unclear. CDR1 is SGDLS and CDR2 is YYNGEE in the germline V gene. The CDR3 spans 15 residues. Trimming took off 4 bases at V and 0 bases at J, with 11 bases between the two ends. The CDR3 loop is CASSPLHSSYNEQFF. DNA of the CDR3: TGTGCCAGCAGCCCCCTCCATAGCTCCTACAATGAGCAGTTCTTC. Full variable domain (missing parts from reference TRBV9 and TRBJ2-1): DSGVTQTPKHLITATGQRVTLRCSPRSGDLSVYWYQQSLDQGLQFLIQYYNGEERAKGNILERFSAQQFPDLHSELNLSSLELGDSALYFCASSPLHSSYNEQFFGPGTRLTVL.

Here the CDR3 reads CASSFGAENYGYTF. The CDR3 DNA is TGCGCCAGCAGCTTTGGGGCGGAGAACTATGGCTACACCTTC. The rearrangement links TRBV5-1 to TRBJ1-2; a weak D match, TRBD1 (5 bases). This CDR3 spans 14 amino acids. CDR1 is SGHRS and CDR2 is YFSETQ in the germline V gene. Trimming took 2 bases from V and 2 from J, leaving 10 bases between them.

The gene calls are TRBV13 and TRBJ2-7; 7 bases map to TRBD1. From germline, CDR1 is PRHDT and CDR2 FYEKMQ (reference sequence). Germline trimming cut 8 bases from V and 0 bases from J; bases unmatched to any gene: 7. The CDR3 has 14 residues. The CDR3 reads CASGGQDSSYEQYF. CDR3 in DNA: TGTGCCAGCGGAGGACAGGATAGCTCCTACGAGCAGTACTTC.

The chain joins TRBV7-9 to TRBJ2-5; D possibly matches TRBD1 or TRBD2 (5 bases each). V lost 11 bases and J 11 bases, leaving 21 bases between the germline ends. The CDR3 loop spans 12 amino acids. Looked up from germline, CDR1 is SEHNR and CDR2 is FQNEAQ (reference sequence). The CDR3 DNA is TGTGCCTTCTGGGGGTTCAACAATGAGCAGTACTTC. It yields the protein CAFWGFNNEQYF. Full variable domain (rest looked up from reference TRBV7-9 and TRBJ2-5): DTGVSQNPRHKITKRGQNVTFRCDPISEHNRLYWYRQTLGQGPEFLTYFQNEAQLEKSRLLSDRFSAERPKGSFSTLEIQRTEQGDSAMYLCAFWGFNNEQYFGPGTRLLVL.

V gene TRBV6-6 combines with J gene TRBJ2-1; 10 nucleotides match TRBD2. Germline CDR1 MNHNY, CDR2 SVGAGI (reference sequence). V dropped 2 bases and J dropped 15; count of bases not matched to a gene: 7. The CDR3 consists of 13 residues. The CDR3 DNA follows: TGTGCCAGCAGTTACGTACTAGCGGGGAATCCGTTCTTC. It encodes CASSYVLAGNPFF.

About this clonotype itself: The germline gene is not matched at one end of the junction; a read error may be the cause. This chain links TRBV9 with TRBJ2-7; 9 positions agree with TRBD1. The length of the CDR3 is 15 residues. The germline CDR1 and CDR2 sequences are SGDLS and YYNGEE. In DNA, the CDR3 is TGTGCCATCAGCGTAGAAGGGACAGGGACCTACGAGCAGTACTTC. Its protein product is CAISVEGTGTYEQYF.

The CDR3 coding sequence is TGTGCCAGCAGTTTAGAGCGGTTCGGGGGCGAGCAGTACTTC. Amino acids: CASSLERFGGEQYF. V usage is TRBV12-3 or TRBV12-4 and J usage is TRBJ2-5, with D tentatively TRBD2 (6 bases). The end of the DNA is better explained by TRBJ2-7, so the J call may be wrong. The CDR3 sequence is 14 residues long.

The chain combines TRBV7-8 with TRBJ1-2; D remains unclear. V lost 4 bases to trimming and J lost 8 bases, with 14 bases between them. The V gene's germline CDR1 is SGHVS and CDR2 FQNEAQ. The CDR3 runs 13 residues. The CDR3 here is CASSSPTFGGYTF. CDR3 in DNA: TGTGCCAGCAGCTCCCCCACGTTCGGCGGCTACACCTTC.

The chain recombines TRBV20-1 with TRBJ2-1; 7 bases are a match to TRBD2. Trimming removed 3 bases from V and 3 bases from J; junction bases left unmatched: 8. This CDR3 has 15 residues. Germline V gives CDR1 DFQATT, CDR2 SNEGSKA (reference sequence). Here the CDR3 reads CSARGGVGRYNEQFF. CDR3 in DNA: TGCAGTGCTAGGGGGGGGGTGGGACGCTACAATGAGCAGTTCTTC.

The CDR3 DNA is TGTGCCAGCAAGCCCGACCGGTTGACTGGGGCCAACGTCCTGACTTTC. This codes for CASKPDRLTGANVLTF. V gene TRBV7-2 combines with J gene TRBJ2-6, with D unclear. V was pared by 7 bases and J by 2 bases, with 15 bases between. Germline V gene data show CDR1 as SGHTA and CDR2 as FQGNSA. The CDR3 is made up of 16 amino acids.

The V gene is TRBV20-1, the J gene TRBJ2-5; a weak D match, TRBD2 (5 bases). From germline, CDR1 is DFQATT and CDR2 SNEGSKA (reference sequence). Deletions cut 2 bases from V and 2 bases from J, with 27 bases between. The CDR3 has 19 amino acids. CDR3 protein: CSARSLLGLNLDQQETQYF. The CDR3 DNA reads TGCAGTGCTAGATCGTTGCTAGGACTCAACCTGGACCAACAAGAGACCCAGTACTTC.